Here is one T cell receptor beta chain with its context. Its antigen is as yet unknown. The entry originates in a study of T cells in Graves' hyperthyroidism and ophthalmopathy. Findings and caveats of the study: Stable hyperthyroidism was told apart from ophthalmopathy by a model built on 13 V-J features. The blood repertoire included most of the expanded thyroid clonotypes above 0.001.

The germline V gene encodes CDR1 KGHDR and CDR2 SFDVKD. This CDR3 has 14 residues. V shed 3 bases and J shed 4 bases, with 11 bases lying between them. From RNA transcripts, TCR beta CDR3 regions were amplified. The HTBI primer set drove a first-round RT-PCR of the TCR CDR3. TCRdb analysed the multiplex PCR reads with MiXCR anew, one entry per CDR3 protein. Among about 260,000 distinct CDR3 sequences listed, about 20% were seen once. The rearrangement joins TRBV24-1 to TRBJ1-2; perhaps TRBD1 as D (6 bases). Sequenced material: blood. The TCR originated in a young man with Graves' ophthalmopathy. CDR3 region: CATSDGGASYGYTF. CDR3 coding DNA: TGTGCCACCAGTGATGGGGGGGCGAGCTATGGCTACACCTTC.